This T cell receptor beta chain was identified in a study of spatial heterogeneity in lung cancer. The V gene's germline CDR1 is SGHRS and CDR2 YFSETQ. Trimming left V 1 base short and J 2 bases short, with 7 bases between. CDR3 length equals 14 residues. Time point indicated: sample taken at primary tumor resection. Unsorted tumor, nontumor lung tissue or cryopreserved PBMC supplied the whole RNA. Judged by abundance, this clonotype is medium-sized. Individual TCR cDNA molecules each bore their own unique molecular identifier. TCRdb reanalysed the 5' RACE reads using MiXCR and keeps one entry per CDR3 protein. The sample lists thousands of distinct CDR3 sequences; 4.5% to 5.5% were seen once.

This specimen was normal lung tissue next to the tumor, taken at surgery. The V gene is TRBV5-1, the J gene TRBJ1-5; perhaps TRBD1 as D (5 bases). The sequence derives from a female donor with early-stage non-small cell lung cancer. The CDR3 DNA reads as TGCGCCAGCAGCTTGTGGGGGGGCAATCAGCCCCAGCATTTT. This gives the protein CASSLWGGNQPQHF.